The source of this T cell receptor beta chain is a study of response to subunit inactivated influenza vaccine. The V gene's germline CDR1 is GTSNPN and CDR2 SVGIG (reference sequence). The CDR3 is made up of 14 amino acids. Losses at the gene ends were 8 bases for V and 6 bases for J; bases not matched to a gene: 11. In regard to this clonotype: Its antigen is still unknown.

General study findings and limits: The authors proposed limited new T cell recruitment per seasonal influenza vaccination.

MiXCR, run by TCRdb on the RT-PCR reads, gives a single entry per CDR3 protein. The table records approximately 520,000 distinct CDR3 sequences, approximately 24% of them present only once. The clonotype comes from a man aged 50 to 60 who received an inactivated influenza vaccine. This chain connects TRBV30 to TRBJ2-3; TRBD2 aligns across 10 bases. Sequenced material: CD4+ T cells sorted from PBMCs, taken less than 6 days after vaccination. CDR3 sequence: CAQTPSGRWDTQYF. DNA of the CDR3: TGTGCCCAGACCCCTAGCGGGAGATGGGATACGCAGTATTTT.